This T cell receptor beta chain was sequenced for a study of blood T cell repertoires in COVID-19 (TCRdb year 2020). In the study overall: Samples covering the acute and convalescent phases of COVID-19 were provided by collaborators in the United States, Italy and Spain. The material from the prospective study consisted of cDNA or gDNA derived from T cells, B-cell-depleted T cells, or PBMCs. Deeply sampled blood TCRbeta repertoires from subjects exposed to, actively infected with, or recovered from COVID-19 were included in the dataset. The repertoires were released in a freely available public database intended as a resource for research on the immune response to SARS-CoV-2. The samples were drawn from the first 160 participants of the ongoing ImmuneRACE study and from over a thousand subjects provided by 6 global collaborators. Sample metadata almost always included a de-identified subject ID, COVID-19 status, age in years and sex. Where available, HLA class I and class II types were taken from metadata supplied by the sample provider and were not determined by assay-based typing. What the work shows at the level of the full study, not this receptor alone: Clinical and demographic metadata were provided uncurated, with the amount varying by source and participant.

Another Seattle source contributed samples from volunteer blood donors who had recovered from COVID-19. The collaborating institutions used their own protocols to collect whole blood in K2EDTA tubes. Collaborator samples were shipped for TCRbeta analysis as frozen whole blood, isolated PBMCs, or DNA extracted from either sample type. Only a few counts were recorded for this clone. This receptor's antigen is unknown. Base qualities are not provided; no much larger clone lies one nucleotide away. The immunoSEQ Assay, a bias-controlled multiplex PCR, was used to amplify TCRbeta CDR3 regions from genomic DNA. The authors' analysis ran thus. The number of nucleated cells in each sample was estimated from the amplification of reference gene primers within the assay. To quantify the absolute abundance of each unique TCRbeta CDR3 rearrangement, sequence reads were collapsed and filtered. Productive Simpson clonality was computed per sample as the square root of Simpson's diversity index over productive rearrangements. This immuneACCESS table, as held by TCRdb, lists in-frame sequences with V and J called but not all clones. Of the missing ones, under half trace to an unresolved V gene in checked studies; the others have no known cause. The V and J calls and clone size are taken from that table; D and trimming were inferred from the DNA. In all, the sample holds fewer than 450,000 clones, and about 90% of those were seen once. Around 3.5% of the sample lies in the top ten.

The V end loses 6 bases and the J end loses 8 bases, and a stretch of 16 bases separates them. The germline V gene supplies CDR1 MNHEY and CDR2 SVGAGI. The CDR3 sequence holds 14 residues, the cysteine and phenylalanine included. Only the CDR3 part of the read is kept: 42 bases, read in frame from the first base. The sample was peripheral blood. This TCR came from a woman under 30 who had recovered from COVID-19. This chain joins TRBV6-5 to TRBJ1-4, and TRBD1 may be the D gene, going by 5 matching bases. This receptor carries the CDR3 CASSSAGGEEKLFF. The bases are TGTGCCAGCAGCTCCGCGGGGGGAGAAGAAAAACTGTTTTTT.